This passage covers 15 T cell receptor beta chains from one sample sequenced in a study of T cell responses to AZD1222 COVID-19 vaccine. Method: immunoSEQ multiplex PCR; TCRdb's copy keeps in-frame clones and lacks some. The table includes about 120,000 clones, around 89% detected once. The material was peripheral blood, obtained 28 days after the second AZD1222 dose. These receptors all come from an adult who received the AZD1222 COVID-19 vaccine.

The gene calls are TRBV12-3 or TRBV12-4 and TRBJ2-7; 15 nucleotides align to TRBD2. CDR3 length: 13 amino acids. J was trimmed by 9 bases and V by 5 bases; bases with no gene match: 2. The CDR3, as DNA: TGTGCCAGCAGTAAGGGACTAGCGGGGGGGCAGTACTTC. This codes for CASSKGLAGGQYF.

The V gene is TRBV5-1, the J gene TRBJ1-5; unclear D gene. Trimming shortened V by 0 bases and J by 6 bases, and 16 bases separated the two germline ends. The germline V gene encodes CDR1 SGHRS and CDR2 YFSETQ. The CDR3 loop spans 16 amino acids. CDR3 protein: CASSLVPAQLGQPQHF. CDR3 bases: TGCGCCAGCAGCTTGGTCCCCGCGCAGCTTGGTCAGCCCCAGCATTTT.

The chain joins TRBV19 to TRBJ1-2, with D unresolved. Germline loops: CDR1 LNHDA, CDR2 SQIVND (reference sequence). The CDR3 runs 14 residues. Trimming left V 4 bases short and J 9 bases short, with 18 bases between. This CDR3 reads CASSTPDGAGRYTF. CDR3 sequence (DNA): TGTGCCAGTAGTACGCCGGACGGAGCGGGTCGCTACACCTTC.

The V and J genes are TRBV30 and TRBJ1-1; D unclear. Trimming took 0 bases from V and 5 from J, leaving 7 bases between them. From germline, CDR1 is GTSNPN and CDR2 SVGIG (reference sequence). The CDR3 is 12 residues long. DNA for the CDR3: TGTGCCTGGAGTGTGTTGGGTACTGAAGCTTTCTTT. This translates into CAWSVLGTEAFF.

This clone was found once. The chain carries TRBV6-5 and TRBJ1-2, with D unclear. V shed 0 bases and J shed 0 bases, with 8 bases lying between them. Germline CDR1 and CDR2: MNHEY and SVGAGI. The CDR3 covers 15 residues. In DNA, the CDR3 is TGTGCCAGCAGTTACTCGAGCGCGACTAACTATGGCTACACCTTC. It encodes CASSYSSATNYGYTF.

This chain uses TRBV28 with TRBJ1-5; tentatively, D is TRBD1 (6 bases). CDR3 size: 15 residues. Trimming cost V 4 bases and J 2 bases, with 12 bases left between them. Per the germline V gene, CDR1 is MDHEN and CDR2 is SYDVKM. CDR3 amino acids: CASSSRQVGNQPQHF. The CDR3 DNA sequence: TGTGCCAGCAGTTCCAGACAGGTAGGCAATCAGCCCCAGCATTTT.

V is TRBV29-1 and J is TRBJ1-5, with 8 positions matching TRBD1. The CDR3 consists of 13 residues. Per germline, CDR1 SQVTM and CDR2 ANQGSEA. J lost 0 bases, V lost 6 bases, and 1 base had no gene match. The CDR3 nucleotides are TGCAGCGTCGGACAGGGTAGCAATCAGCCCCAGCATTTT. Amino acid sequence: CSVGQGSNQPQHF.

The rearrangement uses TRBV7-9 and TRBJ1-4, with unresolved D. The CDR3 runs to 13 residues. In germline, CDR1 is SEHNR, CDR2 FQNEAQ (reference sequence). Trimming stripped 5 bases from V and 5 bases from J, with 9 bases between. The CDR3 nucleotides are TGTGCCAGCAGCGCCGCCCAAAATGAAAAACTGTTTTTT. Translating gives CASSAAQNEKLFF.

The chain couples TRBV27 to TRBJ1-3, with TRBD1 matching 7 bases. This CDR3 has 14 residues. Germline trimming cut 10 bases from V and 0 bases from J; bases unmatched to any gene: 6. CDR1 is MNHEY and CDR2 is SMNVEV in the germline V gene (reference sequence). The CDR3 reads CATRDSRSGNTIYF. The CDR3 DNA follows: TGTGCCACCCGGGACAGCCGCTCTGGAAACACCATATATTTT.

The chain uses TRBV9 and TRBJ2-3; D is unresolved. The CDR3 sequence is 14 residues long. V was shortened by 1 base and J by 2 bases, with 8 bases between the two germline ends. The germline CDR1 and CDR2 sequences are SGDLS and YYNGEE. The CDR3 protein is CASSVYGSTDTQYF. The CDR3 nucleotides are TGTGCCAGCAGCGTATACGGCTCCACAGATACGCAGTATTTT.

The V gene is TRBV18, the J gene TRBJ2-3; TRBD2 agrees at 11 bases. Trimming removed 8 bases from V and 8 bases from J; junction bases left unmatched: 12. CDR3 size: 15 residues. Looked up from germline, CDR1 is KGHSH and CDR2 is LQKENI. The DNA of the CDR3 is TGTGCCAGCCTCGAGGGGACTAGCGGCCTGGGTACGCAGTATTTT. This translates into CASLEGTSGLGTQYF.

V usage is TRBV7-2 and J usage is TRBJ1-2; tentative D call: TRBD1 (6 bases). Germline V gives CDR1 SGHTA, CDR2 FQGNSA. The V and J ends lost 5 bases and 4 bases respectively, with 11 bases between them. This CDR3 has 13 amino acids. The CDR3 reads CASSRGGGYGYTF. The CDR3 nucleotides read TGTGCCAGCAGCCGAGGGGGAGGCTATGGCTACACCTTC.

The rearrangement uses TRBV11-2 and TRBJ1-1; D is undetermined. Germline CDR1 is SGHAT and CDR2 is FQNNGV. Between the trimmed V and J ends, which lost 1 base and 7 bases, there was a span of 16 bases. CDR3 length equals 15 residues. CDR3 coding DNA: TGTGCCAGCAGCTTAGCGCCTCACTCTGGCAGTGAAGCTTTCTTT. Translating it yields CASSLAPHSGSEAFF.

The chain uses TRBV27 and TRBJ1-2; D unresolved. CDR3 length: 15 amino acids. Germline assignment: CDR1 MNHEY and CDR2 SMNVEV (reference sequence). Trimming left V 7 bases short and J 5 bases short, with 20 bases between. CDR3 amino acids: CASTPGGMGKYGYTF. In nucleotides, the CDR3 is TGTGCCAGCACCCCCGGTGGTATGGGGAAGTATGGCTACACCTTC.

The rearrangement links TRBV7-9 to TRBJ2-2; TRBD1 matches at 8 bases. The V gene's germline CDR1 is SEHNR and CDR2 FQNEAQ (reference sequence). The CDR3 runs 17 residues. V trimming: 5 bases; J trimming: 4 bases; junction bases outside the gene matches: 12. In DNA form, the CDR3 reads TGTGCCAGCAGCACCCTTAATGGACAGGGCGTCACCGGGGAGCTGTTTTTT. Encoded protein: CASSTLNGQGVTGELFF.